This T cell receptor beta chain originates from a study of cytomegalovirus exposure and HLA in healthy donors. Points from the study as a whole: There was a cluster of highly shared sequence variants that was likely a sequencing artifact. Earlier results showed most TCR beta V segments being productive about 87% or about 30% of the time. Investigators reported more than 150 TCR beta chains as tied to cytomegalovirus. The study dropped some indistinguishable V segments, TRBV6-2 and TRBV6-3 among them.

Use of 60 Vbeta and 13 Jbeta primers characterized the PCR. The data were produced by immunoSEQ multiplex PCR, yet TCRdb's version contains in-frame clones alone and is incomplete. The table records 100,000 or so clones, approximately 80% of them present only once. The germline V gene has CDR1 MNHEY and CDR2 SVGAGI. The V gene lost 0 bases and the J gene lost 5 bases, with 11 bases spanning the gap. The CDR3 has 15 residues. Comment on this clone: Its target is unknown.

The TCR originated in a man aged 30-40 years in good health and CMV-seronegative. The sequenced sample consisted of PBMCs. The rearrangement uses TRBV6-5 and TRBJ1-3, with D tentatively TRBD1 (6 bases). The CDR3 DNA sequence: TGTGCCAGCAGTTACTCGAGCAGGGGAAGAAACACCATATATTTT. Its protein is CASSYSSRGRNTIYF.